A selection of T cell receptor beta chains follows, all from one sample in a study of T cells after yellow fever vaccination. TCRdb reprocessed the 5' RACE reads with MiXCR, giving one entry per CDR3 protein. The sample has roughly 120,000 distinct CDR3 sequences; approximately 7% are singletons. The material sequenced was CD4+ T cells sorted from PBMCs, taken more than 8 days after the first yellow fever vaccination. These receptors came from a man aged 18 to 30 who received the YFV17D yellow fever vaccine. CDR3s include the opening cysteine and the closing phenylalanine or tryptophan. Fields, in order: V gene, clone size, J gene, D gene, CDR3 protein, CDR3 DNA. D genes are given only for firm matches. Part of the rows lack a size; the others show once, few, many or a class for expanded clones.

v_call: TRBV4-2
clone_size: many
j_call: TRBJ1-2
d_call: TRBD1
cdr3_aa: CASSQDLGQGDGYTF
cdr3_nt: TGTGCCAGCAGCCAAGATTTGGGACAGGGGGATGGCTACACCTTC

v_call: TRBV2
clone_size: -
j_call: TRBJ1-2
d_call: -
cdr3_aa: CASSDEIGSGYGYTF
cdr3_nt: TGTGCCAGCAGTGATGAGATAGGGTCAGGCTATGGCTACACCTTC

v_call: TRBV4-2
clone_size: many
j_call: TRBJ1-6
d_call: TRBD1
cdr3_aa: CASSQSTGVILNSPLHF
cdr3_nt: TGTGCCAGCAGCCAATCGACAGGGGTCATCCTTAATTCACCCCTCCACTTT

v_call: TRBV7-9
clone_size: many
j_call: TRBJ1-1
d_call: -
cdr3_aa: CASSLGAVTEAFF
cdr3_nt: TGTGCCAGCAGCTTAGGAGCAGTCACTGAAGCTTTCTTT

v_call: TRBV5-5
clone_size: many
j_call: TRBJ2-2
d_call: -
cdr3_aa: CASSLMTSGELFF
cdr3_nt: TGTGCCAGCAGCCTGATGACCTCCGGGGAGCTGTTTTTT

v_call: TRBV6-1
clone_size: many
j_call: TRBJ1-1
d_call: TRBD1
cdr3_aa: CASSDRAGTEAFF
cdr3_nt: TGTGCCAGCAGCGACAGGGCGGGGACTGAAGCTTTCTTT

v_call: TRBV11-3
clone_size: few
j_call: TRBJ2-7
d_call: -
cdr3_aa: CASSLRGAGTPTYEQYF
cdr3_nt: TGTGCCAGCAGCCTTAGGGGGGCCGGGACACCAACCTACGAGCAGTACTTC

v_call: TRBV14
clone_size: many
j_call: TRBJ2-5
d_call: -
cdr3_aa: CASSQMAGRGETQYF
cdr3_nt: TGTGCCAGCAGCCAGATGGCAGGTCGGGGAGAGACCCAGTACTTC

v_call: TRBV20-1
clone_size: many
j_call: TRBJ2-1
d_call: -
cdr3_aa: CSASPEAGLYNEQFF
cdr3_nt: TGCAGTGCTAGCCCTGAAGCGGGTCTCTACAATGAGCAGTTCTTC

v_call: TRBV3-1
clone_size: few
j_call: TRBJ1-3
d_call: -
cdr3_aa: CASSQGLGARGNTIYF
cdr3_nt: TGTGCCAGCAGCCAAGGCCTCGGAGCAAGAGGAAACACCATATATTTT

v_call: TRBV15
clone_size: few
j_call: TRBJ2-2
d_call: -
cdr3_aa: CATSRDRAENTGELFF
cdr3_nt: TGTGCCACCAGCAGAGATCGGGCCGAGAACACCGGGGAGCTGTTTTTT

v_call: TRBV6-5
clone_size: few
j_call: TRBJ1-1
d_call: -
cdr3_aa: CASSSSPSSRHSLF
cdr3_nt: TGTGCCAGCAGTTCCTCCCCCAGTAGCCGACACTCCCTCTTT

v_call: TRBV20-1
clone_size: -
j_call: TRBJ2-7
d_call: -
cdr3_aa: CSASRLQGTLEQYF
cdr3_nt: TGCAGTGCGTCGAGGCTACAGGGAACCCTCGAGCAGTACTTC

v_call: TRBV10-3
clone_size: many
j_call: TRBJ1-5
d_call: -
cdr3_aa: CAINSGAGQPQHF
cdr3_nt: TGTGCCATCAATTCGGGGGCAGGCCAGCCCCAGCATTTT

v_call: TRBV3-1
clone_size: many
j_call: TRBJ2-4
d_call: TRBD1
cdr3_aa: CASSQRQGGNIQYF
cdr3_nt: TGTGCCAGCAGCCAACGACAGGGTGGAAACATTCAGTACTTC

v_call: TRBV28
clone_size: many
j_call: TRBJ2-5
d_call: -
cdr3_aa: CASTFYETQYF
cdr3_nt: TGTGCCAGTACGTTTTATGAGACCCAGTACTTC

v_call: TRBV3-1
clone_size: many
j_call: TRBJ2-2
d_call: -
cdr3_aa: CASSLGLTNTGELFF
cdr3_nt: TGTGCCAGCAGCCTGGGGCTCACCAACACCGGGGAGCTGTTTTTT

v_call: TRBV7-9
clone_size: many
j_call: TRBJ1-1
d_call: -
cdr3_aa: CASSQRVMNTEAFF
cdr3_nt: TGTGCCAGCTCACAAAGGGTCATGAACACTGAAGCTTTCTTT

v_call: TRBV7-9
clone_size: many
j_call: TRBJ2-1
d_call: -
cdr3_aa: CASSPEQGGARYNEQFF
cdr3_nt: TGTGCCAGCAGCCCCGAACAGGGAGGGGCGAGGTACAATGAGCAGTTCTTC

v_call: TRBV6-5
clone_size: many
j_call: TRBJ1-6
d_call: -
cdr3_aa: CASSYSGPGDSPLHF
cdr3_nt: TGTGCCAGCAGTTACTCGGGACCGGGCGATTCACCCCTCCACTTT

v_call: TRBV20-1
clone_size: many
j_call: TRBJ2-3
d_call: -
cdr3_aa: CSARVPGLSTDTQYF
cdr3_nt: TGCAGTGCTAGAGTCCCGGGACTCTCCACAGATACGCAGTATTTT

v_call: TRBV4-3
clone_size: many
j_call: TRBJ1-6
d_call: -
cdr3_aa: CASSRLGSPLHF
cdr3_nt: TGCGCCAGCAGCCGCTTGGGTTCACCCCTCCACTTT

v_call: TRBV20-1
clone_size: many
j_call: TRBJ2-1
d_call: TRBD2
cdr3_aa: CSATSGGWNEQFF
cdr3_nt: TGCAGTGCTACTAGCGGGGGGTGGAATGAGCAGTTCTTC

v_call: TRBV11-3
clone_size: -
j_call: TRBJ2-3
d_call: TRBD2
cdr3_aa: CASSSGGPRFDTDTQYF
cdr3_nt: TGTGCCAGCAGCTCGGGGGGTCCCAGGTTTGACACAGATACGCAGTATTTT

v_call: TRBV12-3/TRBV12-4
clone_size: many
j_call: TRBJ1-3
d_call: -
cdr3_aa: CASSLGVSGNTIYF
cdr3_nt: TGTGCCAGCAGTTTAGGGGTCTCTGGAAACACCATATATTTT

v_call: TRBV20-1
clone_size: many
j_call: TRBJ1-1
d_call: -
cdr3_aa: CSAIRQLGTEAFF
cdr3_nt: TGCAGTGCTATACGGCAGCTGGGCACTGAAGCTTTCTTT

v_call: TRBV9
clone_size: many
j_call: TRBJ2-7
d_call: TRBD1
cdr3_aa: CASSVGQGTGLDEQYF
cdr3_nt: TGTGCCAGCAGCGTAGGTCAGGGGACAGGGCTGGACGAGCAGTACTTC

v_call: TRBV7-9
clone_size: many
j_call: TRBJ1-1
d_call: -
cdr3_aa: CASSRVANTEAFF
cdr3_nt: TGTGCCAGCTCCAGGGTGGCGAACACTGAAGCTTTCTTT

v_call: TRBV18
clone_size: few
j_call: TRBJ2-1
d_call: TRBD1
cdr3_aa: CASSTTGTGHNEQFF
cdr3_nt: TGTGCCAGCTCCACCACCGGGACAGGCCACAATGAGCAGTTCTTC

v_call: TRBV5-1
clone_size: many
j_call: TRBJ2-4
d_call: -
cdr3_aa: CASSLVPASDKNIQYF
cdr3_nt: TGCGCCAGCAGCTTGGTTCCGGCATCGGACAAAAACATTCAGTACTTC

v_call: TRBV4-2
clone_size: many
j_call: TRBJ1-3
d_call: TRBD1
cdr3_aa: CASSPLAGTGNIVYF
cdr3_nt: TGTGCCAGCAGCCCACTGGCCGGGACAGGGAATATCGTATATTTT

v_call: TRBV7-2
clone_size: many
j_call: TRBJ2-1
d_call: TRBD2
cdr3_aa: CASSPGLAGDKFF
cdr3_nt: TGTGCCAGCAGCCCCGGACTAGCGGGGGATAAGTTCTTC

v_call: TRBV5-1
clone_size: many
j_call: TRBJ1-3
d_call: -
cdr3_aa: CASSLDPGPGNTIYF
cdr3_nt: TGCGCCAGCAGCTTGGATCCGGGGCCGGGAAACACCATATATTTT

v_call: TRBV18
clone_size: many
j_call: TRBJ1-1
d_call: -
cdr3_aa: CASSPEVNTEAFF
cdr3_nt: TGTGCCAGCTCACCAGAGGTGAACACTGAAGCTTTCTTT

v_call: TRBV12-3/TRBV12-4
clone_size: many
j_call: TRBJ2-1
d_call: TRBD1
cdr3_aa: CASSSGQGRYNEQFF
cdr3_nt: TGTGCCAGCAGTTCTGGACAGGGACGGTACAATGAGCAGTTCTTC

v_call: TRBV20-1
clone_size: many
j_call: TRBJ2-3
d_call: TRBD2
cdr3_aa: CSASSGGATDTQYF
cdr3_nt: TGCAGTGCAAGTAGCGGGGGCGCAACAGATACGCAGTATTTT

v_call: TRBV30
clone_size: few
j_call: TRBJ2-3
d_call: TRBD1
cdr3_aa: CAWSHGTANTDTQYF
cdr3_nt: TGTGCCTGGAGTCACGGGACAGCTAACACAGATACGCAGTATTTT

v_call: TRBV12-3/TRBV12-4
clone_size: many
j_call: TRBJ2-5
d_call: -
cdr3_aa: CASSLMTVQETQYF
cdr3_nt: TGTGCCAGCAGTTTAATGACAGTCCAAGAGACCCAGTACTTC

v_call: TRBV4-3
clone_size: many
j_call: TRBJ2-3
d_call: -
cdr3_aa: CASSQAWGPDTQYF
cdr3_nt: TGCGCCAGCAGCCAAGCTTGGGGGCCAGATACGCAGTATTTT

v_call: TRBV5-1
clone_size: many
j_call: TRBJ2-6
d_call: -
cdr3_aa: CASNQGGGANVLTF
cdr3_nt: TGCGCCAGCAACCAGGGAGGTGGGGCCAACGTCCTGACTTTC